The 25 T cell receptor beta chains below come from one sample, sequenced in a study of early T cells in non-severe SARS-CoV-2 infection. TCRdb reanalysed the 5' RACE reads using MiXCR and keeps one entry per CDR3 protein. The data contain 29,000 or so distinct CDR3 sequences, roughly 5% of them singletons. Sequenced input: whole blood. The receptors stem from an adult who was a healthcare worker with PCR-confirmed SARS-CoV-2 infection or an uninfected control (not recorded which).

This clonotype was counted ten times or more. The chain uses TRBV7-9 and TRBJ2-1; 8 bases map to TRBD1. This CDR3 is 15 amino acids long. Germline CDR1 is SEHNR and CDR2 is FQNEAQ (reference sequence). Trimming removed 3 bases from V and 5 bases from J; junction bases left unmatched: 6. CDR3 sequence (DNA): TGTGCCAGCAGCTTCCGACAGGGGTGGGACAATGAGCAGTTCTTC. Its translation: CASSFRQGWDNEQFF.

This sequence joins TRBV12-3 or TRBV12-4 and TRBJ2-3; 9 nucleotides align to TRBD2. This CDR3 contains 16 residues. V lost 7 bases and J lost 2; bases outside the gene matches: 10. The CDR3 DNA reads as TGTGCCAGCACCTATCGGCCGGGACTAGCCACAGATACGCAGTATTTT. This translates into CASTYRPGLATDTQYF.

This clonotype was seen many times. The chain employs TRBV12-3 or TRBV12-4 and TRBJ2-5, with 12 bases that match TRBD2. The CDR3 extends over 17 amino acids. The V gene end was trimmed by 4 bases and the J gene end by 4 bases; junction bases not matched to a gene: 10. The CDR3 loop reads CASSSTRLAGAPETQYF. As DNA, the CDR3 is TGTGCCAGCAGTTCTACGAGACTAGCGGGAGCCCCAGAGACCCAGTACTTC.

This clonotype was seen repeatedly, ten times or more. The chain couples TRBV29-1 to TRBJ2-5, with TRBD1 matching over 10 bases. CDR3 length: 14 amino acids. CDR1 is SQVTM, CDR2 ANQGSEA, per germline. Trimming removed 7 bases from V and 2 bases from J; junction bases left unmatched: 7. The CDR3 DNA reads TGCAGCGCTACCCGGGACAGGGGTCAAGAGACCCAGTACTTC. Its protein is CSATRDRGQETQYF.

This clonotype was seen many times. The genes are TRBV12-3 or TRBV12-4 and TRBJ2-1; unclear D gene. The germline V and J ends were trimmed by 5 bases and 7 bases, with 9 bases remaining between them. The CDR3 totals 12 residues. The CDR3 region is CASSPGWNEQFF. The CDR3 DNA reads TGTGCCAGCAGTCCGGGCTGGAATGAGCAGTTCTTC.

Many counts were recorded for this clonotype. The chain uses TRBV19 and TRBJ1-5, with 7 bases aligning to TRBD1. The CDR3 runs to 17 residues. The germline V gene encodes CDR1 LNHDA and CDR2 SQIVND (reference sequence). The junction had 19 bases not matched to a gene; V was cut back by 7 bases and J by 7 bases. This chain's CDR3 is CASTWGQTGYGGQPQHF. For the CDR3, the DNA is TGTGCCAGTACCTGGGGTCAGACAGGGTATGGAGGGCAGCCCCAGCATTTT. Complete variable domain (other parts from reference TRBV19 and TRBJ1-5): DGGITQSPKYLFRKEGQNVTLSCEQNLNHDAMYWYRQDPGQGLRLIYYSQIVNDFQKGDIAEGYSVSREKKESFPLTVTSAQKNPTAFYLCASTWGQTGYGGQPQHFGDGTRLSIL.

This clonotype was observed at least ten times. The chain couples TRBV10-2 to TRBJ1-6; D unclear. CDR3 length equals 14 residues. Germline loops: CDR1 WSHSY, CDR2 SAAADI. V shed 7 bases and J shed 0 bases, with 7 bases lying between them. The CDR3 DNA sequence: TGCGCCAGCACGGTCAGCTCCTATAATTCACCCCTCCACTTT. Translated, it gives CASTVSSYNSPLHF.

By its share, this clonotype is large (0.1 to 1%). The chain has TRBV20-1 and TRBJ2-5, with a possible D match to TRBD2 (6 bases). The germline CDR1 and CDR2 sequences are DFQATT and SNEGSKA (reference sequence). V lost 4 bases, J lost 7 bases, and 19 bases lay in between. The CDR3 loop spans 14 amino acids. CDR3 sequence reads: CSAKREIVTGTQYF. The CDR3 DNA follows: TGCAGTGCTAAACGGGAGATAGTGACTGGGACCCAGTACTTC.

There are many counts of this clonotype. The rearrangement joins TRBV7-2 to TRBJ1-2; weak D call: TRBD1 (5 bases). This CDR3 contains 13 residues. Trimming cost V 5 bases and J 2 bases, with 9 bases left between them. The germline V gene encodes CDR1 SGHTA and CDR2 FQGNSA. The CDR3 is CASSLQANYGYTF. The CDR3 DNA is TGTGCCAGCAGCCTACAGGCGAACTATGGCTACACCTTC.

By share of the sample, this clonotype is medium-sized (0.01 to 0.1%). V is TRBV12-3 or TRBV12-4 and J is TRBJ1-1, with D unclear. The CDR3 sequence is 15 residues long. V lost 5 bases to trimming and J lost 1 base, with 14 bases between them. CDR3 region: CASSPLNRENTEAFF. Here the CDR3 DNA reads TGTGCCAGCAGTCCCCTGAACAGAGAGAACACTGAAGCTTTCTTT.

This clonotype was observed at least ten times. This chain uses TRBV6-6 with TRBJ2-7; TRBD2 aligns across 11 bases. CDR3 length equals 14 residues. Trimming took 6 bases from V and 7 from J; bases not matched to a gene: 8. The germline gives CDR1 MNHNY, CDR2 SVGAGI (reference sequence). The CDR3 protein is CASSPTSGSWEQYF. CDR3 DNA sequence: TGTGCCAGCAGCCCAACTAGCGGGAGTTGGGAGCAGTACTTC.

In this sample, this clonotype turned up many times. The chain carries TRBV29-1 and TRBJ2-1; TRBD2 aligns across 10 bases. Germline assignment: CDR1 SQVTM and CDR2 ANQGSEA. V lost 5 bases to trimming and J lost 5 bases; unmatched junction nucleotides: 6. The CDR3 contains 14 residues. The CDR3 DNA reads TGCAGCGTTCGCAGCGGGGGGGCAAACAATGAGCAGTTCTTC. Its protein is CSVRSGGANNEQFF.

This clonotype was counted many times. This CDR3 is CSVREALAKNIQYF. The CDR3 DNA follows: TGCAGCGTTAGGGAGGCTTTAGCCAAAAACATTCAGTACTTC. This chain connects TRBV29-1 to TRBJ2-4; the D gene is possibly TRBD2 (6 bases). The CDR3 is 14 amino acids. Germline assignment: CDR1 SQVTM and CDR2 ANQGSEA. Trimming removed 5 bases at V and 0 bases at J, with 11 bases between.

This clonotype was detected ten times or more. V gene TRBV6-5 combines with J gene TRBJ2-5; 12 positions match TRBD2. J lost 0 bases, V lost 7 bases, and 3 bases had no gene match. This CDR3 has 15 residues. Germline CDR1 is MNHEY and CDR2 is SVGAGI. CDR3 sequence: CASKASGGDQETQYF. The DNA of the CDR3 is TGTGCCAGCAAGGCTAGCGGGGGGGACCAAGAGACCCAGTACTTC.

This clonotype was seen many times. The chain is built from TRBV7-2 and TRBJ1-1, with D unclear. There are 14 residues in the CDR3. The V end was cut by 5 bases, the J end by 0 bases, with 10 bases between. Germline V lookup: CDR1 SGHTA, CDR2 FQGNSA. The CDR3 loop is CASSTELVNTEAFF. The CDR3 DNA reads TGTGCCAGCAGCACCGAATTGGTGAACACTGAAGCTTTCTTT.

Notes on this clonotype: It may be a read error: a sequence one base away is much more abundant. DNA for the CDR3: TGTGCCACCTTACCCAAGGGAGATACGCAGTATTTT. Its protein product is CATLPKGDTQYF. This sequence joins TRBV28 and TRBJ2-3; D call uncertain. The CDR3 totals 12 residues. Germline values: CDR1 MDHEN, CDR2 SYDVKM. V gave up 10 bases and J gave up 5 bases, with 13 bases separating them.

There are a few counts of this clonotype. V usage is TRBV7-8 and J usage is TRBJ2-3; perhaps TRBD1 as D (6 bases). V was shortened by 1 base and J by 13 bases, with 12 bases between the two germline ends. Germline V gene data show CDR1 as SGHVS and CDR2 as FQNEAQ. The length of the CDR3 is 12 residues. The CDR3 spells CASSLERGKEYF. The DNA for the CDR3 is TGTGCCAGCAGCTTAGAGAGGGGGAAGGAGTATTTT.

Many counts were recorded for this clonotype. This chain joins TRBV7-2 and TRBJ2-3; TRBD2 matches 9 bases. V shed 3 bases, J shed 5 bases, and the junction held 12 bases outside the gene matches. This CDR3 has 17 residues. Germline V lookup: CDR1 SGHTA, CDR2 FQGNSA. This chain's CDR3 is CASSFLAGGGARDTQYF. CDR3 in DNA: TGTGCCAGCAGCTTCCTTGCTGGCGGGGGGGCCAGAGATACGCAGTATTTT. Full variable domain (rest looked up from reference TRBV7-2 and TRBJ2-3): GAGVSQSPSNKVTEKGKDVELRCDPISGHTALYWYRQSLGQGLEFLIYFQGNSAPDKSGLPSDRFSAERTGGSVSTLTIQRTQQEDSAVYLCASSFLAGGGARDTQYFGPGTRLTVL.

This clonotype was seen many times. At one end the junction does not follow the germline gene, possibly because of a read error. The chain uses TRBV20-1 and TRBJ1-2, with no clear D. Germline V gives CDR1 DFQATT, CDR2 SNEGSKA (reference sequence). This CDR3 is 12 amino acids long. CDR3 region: CSARVKGDGYTF. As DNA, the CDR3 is TGCAGCGCTAGAGTTAAGGGTGACGGCTACACCTTC.

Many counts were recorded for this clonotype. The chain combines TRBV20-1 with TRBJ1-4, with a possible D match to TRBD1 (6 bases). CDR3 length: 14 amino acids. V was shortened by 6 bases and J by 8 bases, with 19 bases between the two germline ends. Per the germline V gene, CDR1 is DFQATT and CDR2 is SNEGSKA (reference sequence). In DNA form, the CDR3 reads TGCAGTGCCCAGATGGCCGGGGGCCGGGAAAAACTGTTTTTT. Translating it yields CSAQMAGGREKLFF.

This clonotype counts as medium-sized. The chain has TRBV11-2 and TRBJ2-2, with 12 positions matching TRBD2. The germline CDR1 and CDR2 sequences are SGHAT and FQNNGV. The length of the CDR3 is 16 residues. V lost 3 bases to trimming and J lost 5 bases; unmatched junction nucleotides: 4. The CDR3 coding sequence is TGTGCCAGCAGCTTGACTAGCGGGAGTTTTACCGGGGAGCTGTTTTTT. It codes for CASSLTSGSFTGELFF. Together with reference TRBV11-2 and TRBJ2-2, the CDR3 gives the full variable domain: EAGVAQSPRYKIIEKRQSVAFWCNPISGHATLYWYQQILGQGPKLLIQFQNNGVVDDSQLPKDRFSAERLKGVDSTLKIQPAKLEDSAVYLCASSLTSGSFTGELFFGEGSRLTVL.

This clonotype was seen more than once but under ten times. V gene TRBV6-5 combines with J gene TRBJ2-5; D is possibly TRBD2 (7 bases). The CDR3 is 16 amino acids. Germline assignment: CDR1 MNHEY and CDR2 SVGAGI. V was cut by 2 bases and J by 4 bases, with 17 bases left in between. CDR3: CASSYRGGGRVETQYF. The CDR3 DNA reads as TGTGCCAGCAGTTACAGGGGGGGAGGGAGAGTAGAGACCCAGTACTTC.

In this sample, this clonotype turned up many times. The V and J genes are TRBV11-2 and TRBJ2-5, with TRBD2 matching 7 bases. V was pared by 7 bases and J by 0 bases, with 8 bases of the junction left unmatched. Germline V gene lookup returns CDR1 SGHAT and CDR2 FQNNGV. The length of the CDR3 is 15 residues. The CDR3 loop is CASTLSGPYQETQYF. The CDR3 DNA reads TGTGCCAGCACCCTTAGCGGGCCGTACCAAGAGACCCAGTACTTC.

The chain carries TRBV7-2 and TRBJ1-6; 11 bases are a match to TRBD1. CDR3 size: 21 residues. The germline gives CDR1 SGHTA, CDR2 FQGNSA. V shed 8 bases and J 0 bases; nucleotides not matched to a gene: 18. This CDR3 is CASHPPFGTGGSSSYNSPLHF. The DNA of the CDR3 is TGTGCCAGCCACCCTCCCTTTGGGACAGGGGGGTCGAGCTCCTATAATTCACCCCTCCACTTT. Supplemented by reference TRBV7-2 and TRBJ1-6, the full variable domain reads GAGVSQSPSNKVTEKGKDVELRCDPISGHTALYWYRQSLGQGLEFLIYFQGNSAPDKSGLPSDRFSAERTGGSVSTLTIQRTQQEDSAVYLCASHPPFGTGGSSSYNSPLHFGNGTRLTVT.

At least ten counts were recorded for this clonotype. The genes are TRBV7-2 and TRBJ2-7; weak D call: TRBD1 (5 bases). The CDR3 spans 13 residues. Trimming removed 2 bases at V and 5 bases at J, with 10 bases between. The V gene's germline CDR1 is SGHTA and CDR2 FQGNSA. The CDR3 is CASSLTGGDEQYF. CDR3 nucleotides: TGTGCCAGCAGCTTAACAGGTGGCGACGAGCAGTACTTC.